The 11 T cell receptor beta chains presented below share a single source sample, sequenced in a study of T-cell memory formation after mild COVID-19. TCRdb used MiXCR to reprocess the 5' RACE reads, holding one entry per CDR3 protein. The repertoire holds 50,000 or so distinct CDR3 sequences, with over 9% as singletons. The sequencing sample was made of PBMCs or a T cell subset sorted from them (not recorded which). All receptors come from a man aged 18 to 30 who had mild COVID-19 (a few samples of this study predate the infection). Cell type and time point are not known.

This chain links TRBV18 with TRBJ2-1, with a weak D call TRBD1 (6 bases). Between the trimmed V and J ends, which lost 3 bases and 8 bases, there was a span of 20 bases. This CDR3 spans 16 amino acids. In germline, CDR1 is KGHSH, CDR2 LQKENI. The DNA for the CDR3 is TGTGCCAGCTCACCTTATCTATGGACAGCTCGGGATGAGCAGTTCTTC. Its translation: CASSPYLWTARDEQFF.

This clonotype has only a few counts. The chain couples TRBV10-3 to TRBJ2-2; 8 bases align to TRBD2. Germline CDR1 and CDR2: ENHRY and SYGVKD. The CDR3 extends over 15 amino acids. J gave up 8 bases and V 10 bases, and 15 bases lay outside the gene matches. CDR3 protein: CASGSQGTRIGELFF. CDR3 bases: TGTGCCAGCGGCTCCCAGGGGACTAGAATAGGGGAGCTGTTTTTT.

The V call is TRBV6-5, the J call TRBJ2-7, with D perhaps TRBD2 (6 bases). CDR1 and CDR2 (germline): MNHEY, SVGAGI. CDR3 size: 13 residues. V lost 8 bases, J lost 6 bases, and 17 bases lay in between. The CDR3, as DNA: TGTGCCAGCCGCGAATTCCGGGGGTCCGAGCAGTACGTC. It translates to CASREFRGSEQYV.

The chain recombines TRBV27 with TRBJ2-3, with D unclear. Germline V lookup: CDR1 MNHEY, CDR2 SMNVEV (reference sequence). V was clipped by 2 bases and J by 0 bases, with 6 bases between them. The CDR3 runs 14 residues. The CDR3 reads CASSLMASTDTQYF. The CDR3 DNA sequence: TGTGCCAGCAGTTTAATGGCTAGCACAGATACGCAGTATTTT.

This clonotype was observed at least ten times. The chain links TRBV6-6 to TRBJ2-3, with no clear D. The CDR3 totals 12 residues. Per germline, CDR1 MNHNY and CDR2 SVGAGI (reference sequence). V was trimmed by 6 bases and J by 6 bases, leaving 10 bases between them. The CDR3 loop reads CASSFSADTQYF. The DNA of the CDR3 is TGTGCCAGCAGCTTTTCGGCGGATACGCAGTATTTT.

This clonotype was seen ten or more times. The chain combines TRBV19 with TRBJ1-5; the match to TRBD1 covers 8 bases. Trimming removed 5 bases from V and 6 bases from J; junction bases left unmatched: 6. This CDR3 is 14 amino acids long. Germline CDR1 LNHDA, CDR2 SQIVND (reference sequence). The CDR3 loop is CASSPRGLGQPQHF. The CDR3 nucleotides are TGTGCCAGTAGTCCCAGGGGGCTGGGTCAGCCCCAGCATTTT.

This clonotype showed up just a few times. V gene TRBV14 combines with J gene TRBJ2-3, with D perhaps assigned TRBD1 or TRBD2 (5 bases each). V was cut by 1 base and J by 1 base, with 15 bases left in between. CDR1 and CDR2 (germline): SGHDN, FVKESK. There are 17 residues in the CDR3. CDR3 in DNA: TGTGCCAGCAGCCAAGCAAGCAGGGCCGGGGGCACAGATACGCAGTATTTT. This codes for CASSQASRAGGTDTQYF.

V gene TRBV12-3 or TRBV12-4 combines with J gene TRBJ1-5, with D possibly TRBD1 on 5 matching bases. This CDR3 region has 13 residues. V shed 5 bases and J shed 7 bases, with 12 bases lying between them. CDR3 sequence reads: CASSIQGGQPQHF. Written as DNA, the CDR3 is TGTGCCAGCAGTATCCAGGGTGGCCAGCCCCAGCATTTT.

Only a few counts were recorded for this clonotype. V usage is TRBV28 and J usage is TRBJ1-6; perhaps TRBD1 as D (5 bases). V was pared by 6 bases and J by 7 bases, with 16 bases between. The CDR3 contains 15 residues. Germline CDR1 and CDR2: MDHEN and SYDVKM. The CDR3 bases are TGTGCCAGCAGCCCAATGGGGGGTGCAAATTCACCCCTCCACTTT. Amino acids: CASSPMGGANSPLHF.

This clonotype occurred a few times. The CDR3 sequence is CASKTSWGQLGSPLHF. The CDR3 bases are TGTGCCAGCAAGACGAGCTGGGGACAGCTGGGTTCACCCCTCCACTTT. V gene TRBV7-2 combines with J gene TRBJ1-6; 7 bases are shared with TRBD1. The germline V gene has CDR1 SGHTA and CDR2 FQGNSA. V lost 7 bases and J lost 9; bases outside the gene matches: 15. The CDR3 spans 16 residues.

The chain employs TRBV12-3 or TRBV12-4 and TRBJ1-3; unclear D gene. Trimming stripped 1 base from V and 2 bases from J, with 6 bases between. This CDR3 contains 14 residues. CDR3 bases: TGTGCCAGCAGTTTAGGGAACGCTGGAAACACCATATATTTT. Its protein product is CASSLGNAGNTIYF.